This section outlines one TCR beta chain sequence together with its context. Its antigen is undetermined. With a much larger clone just one base away, this may be a read error. No conserved phenylalanine or tryptophan is present at the end of the CDR3, so a read error is the likely explanation. Template switching added a universal primer site; cDNA carried unique molecular identifiers. TCRdb used MiXCR to reprocess the 5' RACE reads, holding one entry per CDR3 protein. The table has 550,000 to 700,000 distinct CDR3 sequences, 9.5% to 10% seen once. The V and J ends lost 2 bases and 4 bases respectively, with 25 bases between them. This CDR3 is built from 19 residues. The germline gives CDR1 SGHAT, CDR2 FQNNGV. The sample is drawn from a study of identical twins. Every sampled donor was Caucasian and healthy. Study-level findings and limits: Compared with models, monozygotic twins showed more out-of-frame TCR alpha sharing.

These data were also reused for a study on yellow fever vaccine responses in identical twins. That report adds: Reportedly, twins showed a vaccine T cell response that looked partly convergent and partly personalized.

The sequenced sample was PBMCs. The receptor was derived from a woman aged 18-29 years in good health. V and J are TRBV11-2 and TRBJ2-3; D possibly corresponds to TRBD1 (7 bases). The CDR3 DNA is TGTGCCAGCAGCTTATTAGTAGGTCGGCAGGGGGGAATCTCAGATACGCAGTATTCT. This codes for CASSLLVGRQGGISDTQYS.